This passage covers 7 T cell receptor beta chains from one sample sequenced in a study of T-cell memory formation after mild COVID-19. In TCRdb, the 5' RACE reads were re-called with MiXCR into one record per CDR3 protein. In the table there are 430,000 or so distinct CDR3 sequences, 20% to 25% of which are singletons. The sequenced sample consisted of PBMCs or a T cell subset sorted from them (not recorded which). Receptor source: an adult woman who had mild COVID-19 (a few samples of this study predate the infection). Cell type and time point are not known.

The J gene is TRBJ2-1, the V gene TRBV12-3 or TRBV12-4, with no clear D. V dropped 1 base and J dropped 6 bases, with 10 bases sitting between them. The CDR3 length is 14 residues. As DNA, the CDR3 is TGTGCCAGCAGTTTAGGGCTCACTTCCAATGAGCAGTTCTTC. This sequence encodes CASSLGLTSNEQFF.

This chain joins TRBV18 and TRBJ1-3; TRBD1 is a possible D gene (6 bases). V lost 0 bases to trimming and J lost 3 bases, with 12 bases between them. Germline V lookup: CDR1 KGHSH, CDR2 LQKENI. The CDR3 runs to 16 residues. The CDR3 reads CASSPPEGVFGNTIYF. CDR3 nucleotide sequence: TGTGCCAGCTCACCACCGGAGGGGGTGTTTGGAAACACCATATATTTT. The full variable domain, with the rest looked up from reference TRBV18 and TRBJ1-3, is NAGVMQNPRHLVRRRGQEARLRCSPMKGHSHVYWYRQLPEEGLKFMVYLQKENIIDESGMPKERFSAEFPKEGPSILRIQQVVRGDSAAYFCASSPPEGVFGNTIYFGEGSWLTVV.

Only a few counts were recorded for this clonotype. CDR3 region: CASSRDRVNEQFF. The CDR3, as DNA: TGTGCCAGCAGCCGGGACAGGGTCAATGAGCAGTTCTTC. The chain carries TRBV7-2 and TRBJ2-1; 9 bases are a match to TRBD1. V gave up 5 bases and J gave up 6 bases; unmatched junction bases: 2. The CDR3 is made up of 13 amino acids. Germline V gene data show CDR1 as SGHTA and CDR2 as FQGNSA.

The genes are TRBV19 and TRBJ2-2; TRBD2 matches 7 bases. The CDR3 consists of 15 residues. The germline gives CDR1 LNHDA, CDR2 SQIVND (reference sequence). V shed 3 bases and J 1 base; nucleotides not matched to a gene: 2. CDR3 DNA sequence: TGTGCCAGTAGTATTGGCGGGGGGAACACCGGGGAGCTGTTTTTT. Translating it yields CASSIGGGNTGELFF.

There are a few counts of this clonotype. The chain links TRBV15 to TRBJ1-4; D ambiguous. The germline gives CDR1 LNHNV, CDR2 YYDKDF (reference sequence). The length of the CDR3 is 13 residues. Trimming cost V 0 bases and J 4 bases, with 3 bases left between them. DNA for the CDR3: TGTGCCACCAGCAGAGACCTTAATGAAAAACTGTTTTTT. As protein: CATSRDLNEKLFF.

The rearrangement uses TRBV29-1 and TRBJ1-5, with 10 nucleotides matching TRBD1. V trimming: 6 bases; J trimming: 11 bases; junction bases outside the gene matches: 13. The germline V gene encodes CDR1 SQVTM and CDR2 ANQGSEA. The CDR3 spans 14 residues. The CDR3 here is CSVLTGTGVFAQHF. The CDR3 DNA sequence: TGCAGCGTCCTAACCGGGACAGGGGTTTTTGCCCAGCATTTT.

The sample holds a few counts of this clonotype. The chain is built from TRBV5-1 and TRBJ2-1; 10 bases match TRBD1. This CDR3 has 17 amino acids. V lost 3 bases to trimming and J lost 2 bases; unmatched junction nucleotides: 8. The germline CDR1 and CDR2 sequences are SGHRS and YFSETQ. The DNA for the CDR3 is TGCGCCAGCAGCTCGCCGAAGGACAGGGGGGCCTACAATGAGCAGTTCTTC. Translation: CASSSPKDRGAYNEQFF.